A selection of T cell receptor beta chains follows, all from one sample in a study of shared clonotypes between healthy human individuals. The data were produced by immunoSEQ multiplex PCR, yet TCRdb's version contains in-frame clones alone and is incomplete. This table holds millions of clones, more than 85% found once. What was sequenced was naive CD8+ T cells from PBMCs. The receptors originated from a young man in good health. Some clones in this sample may be carry-over from other donors' samples. CDR3s include the opening cysteine and the closing phenylalanine or tryptophan. The D gene is left open where the match is weak. The size field is filled for only some rows; it gives once, few, many or a size class.

TRBV6-5	once	.	TRBJ1-1	TGTGCCAGCAGTTACTCGAGGGGCGGCACTGAAGCTTTCTTT	CASSYSRGGTEAFF
TRBV7-9	once	.	TRBJ2-7	TGTGCCAGCCGGCCAGCGGGTCCCTACGAGCAGTACTTC	CASRPAGPYEQYF
TRBV12-5	.	.	TRBJ2-7	TGTGCTAGTGGTTTTCGGCCGTACGACGAGCAGTACTTC	CASGFRPYDEQYF
TRBV5-4	.	.	TRBJ2-1	TGTGCCAGCAGCAGCCGCCCGAGCAATGAGCAGTTCTTC	CASSSRPSNEQFF
TRBV27	few	.	TRBJ2-7	TGTGCCAGCAGCTTGACAATCTCCTACGAGCAGTACTTC	CASSLTISYEQYF
TRBV28	.	.	TRBJ2-3	TGTGCCAGCAGGCGGGGAATCAGGGCAGATACGCAGTATTTT	CASRRGIRADTQYF
TRBV9	.	.	TRBJ1-2	TGTGCCAGCAGCCCTCGGTTGGCGGCCGGGGATTCGGGATATGGCTACACCTTC	CASSPRLAAGDSGYGYTF
TRBV27	.	.	TRBJ2-1	TGTGCCAGCAGCCCTCAGGTAACGGGTGAGCAGTTCTTC	CASSPQVTGEQFF
TRBV27	.	.	TRBJ2-5	TGTGCCAGCACCACCGGGGGAGGAGAAGAGACCCAGTACTTC	CASTTGGGEETQYF
TRBV6-4	.	.	TRBJ1-2	TGTGCCAGCAGTGACTCGACGGGCTATGGCTACACCTTC	CASSDSTGYGYTF
TRBV18	.	.	TRBJ2-7	TGTGCCAGCTCACCATGGGACGGATTCTCCTACGAGCAGTACTTC	CASSPWDGFSYEQYF
TRBV7-2	.	TRBD1	TRBJ2-7	TGTGCCAGCAGCCATACAGGGACAGTCTCCTACGAGCAGTACTTC	CASSHTGTVSYEQYF
TRBV28	once	.	TRBJ2-7	TGTGCCAGCACATTTCCGCACTCCTACGAGCAGTACTTC	CASTFPHSYEQYF
TRBV5-5	.	.	TRBJ1-2	TGTGCCAGCGTTGTAGGGAGGGTGAACTATGGCTACACCTTC	CASVVGRVNYGYTF
TRBV19	.	.	TRBJ2-7	TGTGCCAGTAGTATCTCAGGTGCGGGCGAGCAGTACTTC	CASSISGAGEQYF
TRBV25-1	.	TRBD1	TRBJ2-4	TGTGCCAGCAGTGATTCGCGACAGGGCTCGAACATTCAGTACTTC	CASSDSRQGSNIQYF
TRBV7-9	.	TRBD1	TRBJ2-7	TGTGCCAGCAGCCATGTCGGACAGGGGGCCCACGAGCAGTACTTC	CASSHVGQGAHEQYF
TRBV28	.	TRBD2	TRBJ2-1	TGTGCCAGCACCTCTCTGCCCAGCGGGGCCTACAATGAGCAGTTCTTC	CASTSLPSGAYNEQFF
TRBV10-3	.	.	TRBJ2-7	TGTGCCATCAGTGTGCAACCGACCGAACAGGGCTGGGGGACCTACGAGCAGTACTTC	CAISVQPTEQGWGTYEQYF
TRBV15	.	TRBD2	TRBJ2-7	TGTGCCACCAGCAGAGATGGCGGGAGTCCCTACGAGCAGTACTTC	CATSRDGGSPYEQYF
TRBV9	.	.	TRBJ1-1	TGTGCCAGCAGCGATCCGGGACAAATTCAAGGCACTGAAGCTTTCTTT	CASSDPGQIQGTEAFF
TRBV4-3	.	.	TRBJ2-7	TGCGCCAGCAGCCAAGGATTGGGGTTCCACGAGCAGTACTTC	CASSQGLGFHEQYF
TRBV27	.	TRBD1	TRBJ1-2	TGTGCCAGCAGTTTATCTCCCAGGGGGATAGGAGGCTACACCTTC	CASSLSPRGIGGYTF
TRBV2	.	.	TRBJ1-1	TGTGCCAGGGGGTGGGGGCGTGGCGCTGAAGCTTTCTTT	CARGWGRGAEAFF
TRBV5-6	.	.	TRBJ1-1	TGTGCCAGCAGCCTCCCGACACAGTTGAACACTGAAGCTTTCTTT	CASSLPTQLNTEAFF
TRBV28	.	TRBD2	TRBJ2-5	TGTGCCAGCAGTTTGGCCGCGGGGGGCGGACGAGAGACCCAGTACTTC	CASSLAAGGGRETQYF
TRBV29-1	once	TRBD1	TRBJ2-7	TGCAGCGTTCGGGACAGTTCGAGCTCCTACGAGCAGTACTTC	CSVRDSSSSYEQYF
TRBV6-4	.	.	TRBJ2-1	TGTGCCAGCAGTGACAGAGGCACCAACACGTACAATGAGCAGTTCTTC	CASSDRGTNTYNEQFF
TRBV7-9	.	TRBD2	TRBJ2-7	TGTGCCAGCAGCTTCAGTAGCGGGGGCTCCTACGAGCAGTACTTC	CASSFSSGGSYEQYF
TRBV19	.	.	TRBJ2-2	TGTGCCAGTAGCACCCGGTCCGCGAACACCGGGGAGCTGTTTTTT	CASSTRSANTGELFF
TRBV7-2	.	TRBD1	TRBJ1-5	TGTGCCAGCAGCGCGGGACAGGGTCAGCCCCAGCATTTT	CASSAGQGQPQHF
TRBV6-5	.	.	TRBJ1-1	TGTGCCAGCAGTTACTCGGGTGGGGAGGCCAACACTGAAGCTTTCTTT	CASSYSGGEANTEAFF
TRBV9	.	TRBD1	TRBJ2-2	TGTGCCAGCAGCAGGGGACAGGTCCTCACCGGGGAGCTGTTTTTT	CASSRGQVLTGELFF
TRBV6-5	.	.	TRBJ2-7	TGTGCCAGCAGTTACCACGTTAGCTCCTACGAGCAGTACTTC	CASSYHVSSYEQYF
TRBV5-1	.	TRBD1	TRBJ1-1	TGCGCCAGCAGCCCGAGGACAGGGGTGAACACTGAAGCTTTCTTT	CASSPRTGVNTEAFF
TRBV15	.	TRBD2	TRBJ2-1	TGTGCCACCAGAAAGGGACTAGCGGTTTACAATGAGCAGTTCTTC	CATRKGLAVYNEQFF
TRBV28	.	TRBD1	TRBJ1-5	TGTGCCAGCGAATTTCGGGACAGGGATAGCAATCAGCCCCAGCATTTT	CASEFRDRDSNQPQHF
TRBV28	.	.	TRBJ1-1	TGTGCCAGCAGTGGCAGGGGCCCGTTGGGCGCTTTCTTT	CASSGRGPLGAFF
TRBV5-6	.	.	TRBJ2-7	TGTGCCAGCAGCCCACTCAGGGAGTACGAGCAGTACTTC	CASSPLREYEQYF
TRBV12-5	few	.	TRBJ1-1	TGTGCTAGTGGTCTGGGGGGAGCTGAAGCTTTCTTT	CASGLGGAEAFF
TRBV6-6	.	.	TRBJ1-2	TGTGCCAGCAGTTCTAACGGTCCCTATGGCTACACCTTC	CASSSNGPYGYTF
TRBV5-8	.	.	TRBJ2-5	TGTGCCAGCAGGTTCTCTAGGGGCAGGGAAGAGACCCAGTACTTC	CASRFSRGREETQYF
TRBV27	once	TRBD1	TRBJ1-2	TGTGCCAGCAGTCTCGGACAGGGCAGGGTAAGCGGCTACACCTTC	CASSLGQGRVSGYTF
TRBV7-2	.	.	TRBJ2-1	TGTGCCAGCAGCTTAGTTCTCAGGGCGAATGAGCAGTTCTTC	CASSLVLRANEQFF
TRBV7-9	.	.	TRBJ2-1	TGTGCCAGCAGTCCCGGGACCTACACCTACAATGAGCAGTTCTTC	CASSPGTYTYNEQFF
TRBV5-1	.	TRBD2	TRBJ2-3	TGCGCCAGCAGCTCCTTTGGGACTAGCGGGCCACCTTCCACAGATACGCAGTATTTT	CASSSFGTSGPPSTDTQYF
TRBV11-2	.	.	TRBJ1-4	TGTGCCAGCAGCTTAGCCCAGGGGAGGGCTAATGAAAAACTGTTTTTT	CASSLAQGRANEKLFF
TRBV15	.	.	TRBJ2-4	TGTGCCACAGTACCTACGTGGGGGGAGGCCAAAAACATTCAGTACTTC	CATVPTWGEAKNIQYF
TRBV25-1	.	TRBD1	TRBJ2-5	TGTGCCAGCAGTGGGACAGGGGCGGGTTACCAAGAGACCCAGTACTTC	CASSGTGAGYQETQYF
TRBV7-8	.	.	TRBJ2-5	TGTGCCAGCAGCTTCCAAGGGGGGGCCCGCCAAGAGACCCAGTACTTC	CASSFQGGARQETQYF
TRBV6-5	.	TRBD2	TRBJ2-5	TGTGCCAGCAGTTCCAGGACTAGCGGGAGTGAGACCCAGTACTTC	CASSSRTSGSETQYF
TRBV14	.	TRBD2	TRBJ2-3	TGTGCCAGCAGCCTTACTAGCGCAGATACAGATACGCAGTATTTT	CASSLTSADTDTQYF
TRBV11-2	.	.	TRBJ2-1	TGTGCCAGCAGCCCCGAATCCCTTGTCTACAATGAGCAGTTCTTC	CASSPESLVYNEQFF
TRBV2	.	.	TRBJ1-4	TGTGCCAGCAGTGACCCTGTTGAAGCAACTAATGAAAAACTGTTTTTT	CASSDPVEATNEKLFF
TRBV7-8	.	TRBD2	TRBJ2-7	TGTGCCAGCAGTCCCATAGCGGGAGAAACCTACGAGCAGTACTTC	CASSPIAGETYEQYF
TRBV7-9	.	.	TRBJ2-2	TGTGCCAGCAAGATAACCGGGGAGCTGTTTTTT	CASKITGELFF
TRBV27	.	.	TRBJ2-2	TGTGCCTCCCAGACCAGAGCGGTTCTCGGGGAGCTGTTTTTT	CASQTRAVLGELFF
TRBV27	.	TRBD1	TRBJ1-3	TGTGCCAGCAGCCAGGACAGGGGGCATGGAAACACCATATATTTT	CASSQDRGHGNTIYF
TRBV6-1	.	.	TRBJ2-7	TGTGCCAGCGGGCGAGGCGAGCAGTACTTC	CASGRGEQYF